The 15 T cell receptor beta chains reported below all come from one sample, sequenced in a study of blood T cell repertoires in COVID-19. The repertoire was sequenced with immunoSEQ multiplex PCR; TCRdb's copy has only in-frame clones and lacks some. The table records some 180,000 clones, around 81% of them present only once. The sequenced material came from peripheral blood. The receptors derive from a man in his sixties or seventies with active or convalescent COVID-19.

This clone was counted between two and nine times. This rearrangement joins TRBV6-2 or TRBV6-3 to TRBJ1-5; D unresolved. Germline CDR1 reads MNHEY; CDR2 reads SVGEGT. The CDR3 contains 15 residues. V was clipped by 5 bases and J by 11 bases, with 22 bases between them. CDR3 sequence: CASSLRPTHRGTQHF. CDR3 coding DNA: TGTGCCAGCAGTCTTCGACCCACACACCGCGGGACCCAGCATTTT.

This CDR3 reads CASSIVYEQYF. The CDR3, as DNA: TGTGCCAGCAGTATCGTATACGAGCAGTACTTC. The chain carries TRBV12-3 or TRBV12-4 and TRBJ2-7; D gene uncertain. Trimming removed 5 bases at V and 4 bases at J, with 6 bases between. The CDR3 is 11 residues long.

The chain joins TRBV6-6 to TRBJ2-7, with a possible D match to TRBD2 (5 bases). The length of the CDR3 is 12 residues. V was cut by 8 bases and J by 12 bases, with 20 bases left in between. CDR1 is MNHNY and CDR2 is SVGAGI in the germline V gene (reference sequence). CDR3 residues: CASGEQTNQRYF. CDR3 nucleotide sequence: TGTGCCAGCGGGGAGCAGACTAATCAAAGGTACTTC.

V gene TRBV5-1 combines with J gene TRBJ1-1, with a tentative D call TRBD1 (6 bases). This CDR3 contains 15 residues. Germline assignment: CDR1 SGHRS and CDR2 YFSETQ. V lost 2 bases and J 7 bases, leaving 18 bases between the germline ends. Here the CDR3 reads CASSFTGPNTSEAFF. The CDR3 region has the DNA TGCGCCAGCAGCTTTACAGGGCCTAATACTAGTGAAGCTTTCTTT.

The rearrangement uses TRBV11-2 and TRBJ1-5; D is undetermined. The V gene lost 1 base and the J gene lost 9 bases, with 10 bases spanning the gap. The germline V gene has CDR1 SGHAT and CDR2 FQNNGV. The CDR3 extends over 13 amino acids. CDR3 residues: CASSLADTGPQHF. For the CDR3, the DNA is TGTGCCAGCAGCTTAGCCGACACTGGGCCCCAGCATTTT.

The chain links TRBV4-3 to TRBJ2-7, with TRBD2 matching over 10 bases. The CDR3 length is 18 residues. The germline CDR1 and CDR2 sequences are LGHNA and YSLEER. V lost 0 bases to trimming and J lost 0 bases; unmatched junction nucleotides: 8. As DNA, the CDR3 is TGCGCCAGCAGCCAAGATGTGGATCTAGCGGGGGCCTCCTACGAGCAGTACTTC. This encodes CASSQDVDLAGASYEQYF.

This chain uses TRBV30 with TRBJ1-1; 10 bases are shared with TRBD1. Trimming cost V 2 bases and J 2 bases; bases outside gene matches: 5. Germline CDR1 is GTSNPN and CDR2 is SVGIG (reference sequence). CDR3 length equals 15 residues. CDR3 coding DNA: TGTGCCTGGAGTCGGGACAGGGGATCTAACACTGAAGCTTTCTTT. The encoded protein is CAWSRDRGSNTEAFF.

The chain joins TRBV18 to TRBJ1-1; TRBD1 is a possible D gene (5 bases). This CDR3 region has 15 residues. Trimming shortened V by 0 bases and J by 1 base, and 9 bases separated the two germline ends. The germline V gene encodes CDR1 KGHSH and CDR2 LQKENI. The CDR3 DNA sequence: TGTGCCAGCTCACCACCGGGACTCGGGAACACTGAAGCTTTCTTT. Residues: CASSPPGLGNTEAFF.

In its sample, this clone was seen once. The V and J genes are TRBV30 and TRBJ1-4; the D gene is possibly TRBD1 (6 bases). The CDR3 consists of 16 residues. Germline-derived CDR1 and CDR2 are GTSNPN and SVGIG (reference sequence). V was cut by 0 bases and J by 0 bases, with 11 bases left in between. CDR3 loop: CAWSVTGLATNEKLFF. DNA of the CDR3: TGTGCCTGGAGTGTGACAGGACTTGCAACTAATGAAAAACTGTTTTTT.

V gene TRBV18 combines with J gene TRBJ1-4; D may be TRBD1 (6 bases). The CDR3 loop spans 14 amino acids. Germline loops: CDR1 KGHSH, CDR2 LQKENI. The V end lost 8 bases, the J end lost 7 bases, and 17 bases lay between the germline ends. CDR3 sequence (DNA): TGTGCCAGCCGACCGGAATTACAGGGTGAAAAACTGTTTTTT. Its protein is CASRPELQGEKLFF.

This chain's CDR3 is CASSPQGNEKLFF. CDR3 in DNA: TGTGCCAGCAGTCCTCAGGGTAATGAAAAACTGTTTTTT. The chain is built from TRBV7-2 and TRBJ1-4; maybe TRBD1 (5 bases). Germline assignment: CDR1 SGHTA and CDR2 FQGNSA. Trimming shortened V by 6 bases and J by 4 bases, and 9 bases separated the two germline ends. The CDR3 is made up of 13 amino acids.

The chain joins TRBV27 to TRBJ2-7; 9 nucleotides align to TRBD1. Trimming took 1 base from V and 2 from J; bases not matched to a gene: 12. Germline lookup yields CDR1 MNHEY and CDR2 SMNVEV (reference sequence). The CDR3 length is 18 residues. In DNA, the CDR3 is TGTGCCAGCAGTTTATATACGGGGGGACAGGGAGGGCCCTACGAGCAGTACTTC. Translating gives CASSLYTGGQGGPYEQYF.

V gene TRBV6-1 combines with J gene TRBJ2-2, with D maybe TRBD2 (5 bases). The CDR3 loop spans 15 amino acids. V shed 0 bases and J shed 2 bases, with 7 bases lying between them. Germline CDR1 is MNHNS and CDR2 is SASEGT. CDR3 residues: CASSEARGNTGELFF. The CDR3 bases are TGTGCCAGCAGTGAAGCTCGGGGAAACACCGGGGAGCTGTTTTTT.

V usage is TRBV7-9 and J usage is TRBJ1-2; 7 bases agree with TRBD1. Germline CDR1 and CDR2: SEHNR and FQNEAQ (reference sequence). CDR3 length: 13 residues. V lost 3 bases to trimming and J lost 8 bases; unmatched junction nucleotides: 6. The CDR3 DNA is TGTGCCAGCAGCTTCGACAGGGTGGGGGGCTACACCTTC. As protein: CASSFDRVGGYTF.

In DNA, the CDR3 is TGTGCCAGCAGCTTAGGCGGGACTAGCCTAAGCCTGGGACTCACCGGGGAGCTGTTTTTT. Residues: CASSLGGTSLSLGLTGELFF. This chain connects TRBV7-6 to TRBJ2-2; 9 positions match TRBD2. Trimming at V came to 1 base and at J to 4 bases, leaving 16 bases not matched to a gene. Germline CDR1 reads SGHVS; CDR2 reads FNYEAQ. The CDR3 has 20 amino acids. Combining the CDR3 with reference TRBV7-6 and TRBJ2-2 gives the whole variable domain GAGVSQSPRYKVTKRGQDVALRCDPISGHVSLYWYRQALGQGPEFLTYFNYEAQQDKSGLPNDRFSAERPEGSISTLTIQRTEQRDSAMYRCASSLGGTSLSLGLTGELFFGEGSRLTVL.